This is a list of T cell receptor beta chains from one sample in a study of blood T cell repertoires in COVID-19. The repertoire was sequenced with immunoSEQ multiplex PCR; TCRdb's copy has only in-frame clones and lacks some. The sample carries a few hundred thousand clones, 65% to 90% recorded once. The sample consisted of peripheral blood. These receptors were taken from a human donor in a cohort sampled during active COVID-19. Both conserved end residues are part of each CDR3. The D gene is left open where the match is weak. Not every row has a clone size; where given, it reads once, few, many or a size class.

d_gene: TRBD1
v_gene: TRBV29-1
j_gene: TRBJ1-2
abundance: .
CDR3aa: CSVGTGGFYGYTF
CDR3nt: TGCAGCGTTGGGACAGGGGGTTTCTATGGCTACACCTTC

d_gene: .
v_gene: TRBV30
j_gene: TRBJ2-1
abundance: .
CDR3aa: CAPPGTLHEQFF
CDR3nt: TGTGCCCCCCCCGGGACTCTCCATGAGCAGTTCTTC

d_gene: TRBD1
v_gene: TRBV19
j_gene: TRBJ1-6
abundance: .
CDR3aa: CASGNPGQRNSPLHF
CDR3nt: TGTGCCAGTGGTAACCCGGGACAGAGAAATTCACCCCTCCACTTT

d_gene: TRBD2
v_gene: TRBV4-1
j_gene: TRBJ2-7
abundance: .
CDR3aa: CASSHSFGTNSYEQYF
CDR3nt: TGCGCCAGCAGCCACTCCTTTGGGACTAACTCCTACGAGCAGTACTTC

d_gene: TRBD1
v_gene: TRBV10-3
j_gene: TRBJ1-6
abundance: .
CDR3aa: CAIRGQGSYNSPLHF
CDR3nt: TGTGCCATCAGGGGACAGGGGTCCTATAATTCACCCCTCCACTTT

d_gene: TRBD1
v_gene: TRBV5-1
j_gene: TRBJ1-1
abundance: .
CDR3aa: CASSPGQGTEAFF
CDR3nt: TGCGCCAGCAGCCCTGGACAGGGCACTGAAGCTTTCTTT

d_gene: TRBD2
v_gene: TRBV7-9
j_gene: TRBJ2-3
abundance: .
CDR3aa: CASSTSGTISTDTQYF
CDR3nt: TGTGCCAGCAGCACCTCCGGGACTATAAGCACAGATACGCAGTATTTT

d_gene: .
v_gene: TRBV5-1
j_gene: TRBJ1-1
abundance: .
CDR3aa: CASSLGPNTEAFF
CDR3nt: TGCGCCAGCAGCTTGGGGCCGAACACTGAAGCTTTCTTT

d_gene: .
v_gene: TRBV29-1
j_gene: TRBJ2-6
abundance: .
CDR3aa: CSVETGSSGANVLTF
CDR3nt: TGCAGCGTTGAAACAGGCAGCTCTGGGGCCAACGTCCTGACTTTC

d_gene: .
v_gene: TRBV2
j_gene: TRBJ2-7
abundance: .
CDR3aa: CARKVGGGYEQYF
CDR3nt: TGTGCCAGAAAGGTCGGGGGAGGCTACGAGCAGTACTTC

d_gene: TRBD2
v_gene: TRBV20-1
j_gene: TRBJ2-1
abundance: many
CDR3aa: CSASSGGDNEQFF
CDR3nt: TGCAGTGCTAGTAGCGGGGGCGACAATGAGCAGTTCTTC

d_gene: .
v_gene: TRBV2
j_gene: TRBJ1-1
abundance: .
CDR3aa: CASGRSEAFF
CDR3nt: TGTGCCAGCGGGCGATCAGAAGCTTTCTTT

d_gene: .
v_gene: TRBV7-3
j_gene: TRBJ2-6
abundance: .
CDR3aa: CASSPYISGANVLTF
CDR3nt: TGTGCCAGCAGCCCATACATCTCTGGGGCCAACGTCCTGACTTTC

d_gene: TRBD2
v_gene: TRBV3-1/TRBV3-2
j_gene: TRBJ2-2
abundance: .
CDR3aa: CASSQRAGTSGGTGELFF
CDR3nt: TGTGCCAGCAGCCAGAGGGCCGGGACTAGTGGCGGCACCGGGGAGCTGTTTTTT

d_gene: .
v_gene: TRBV29-1
j_gene: TRBJ1-2
abundance: .
CDR3aa: CSVEDTTENYGYTF
CDR3nt: TGCAGCGTTGAAGATACGACAGAAAACTATGGCTACACCTTC

d_gene: .
v_gene: TRBV5-6
j_gene: TRBJ2-7
abundance: .
CDR3aa: CASSFGTQPGLGEQYF
CDR3nt: TGTGCCAGCAGCTTTGGGACTCAGCCGGGGTTGGGGGAGCAGTACTTC

d_gene: TRBD1
v_gene: TRBV19
j_gene: TRBJ1-3
abundance: once
CDR3aa: CASRPGGGNTIYF
CDR3nt: TGTGCCAGTCGTCCAGGGGGTGGAAACACCATATATTTT

d_gene: .
v_gene: TRBV6-5
j_gene: TRBJ1-2
abundance: .
CDR3aa: CASSYREGNYGYTF
CDR3nt: TGTGCCAGCAGTTACAGGGAGGGCAACTATGGCTACACCTTC

d_gene: .
v_gene: TRBV5-6
j_gene: TRBJ2-6
abundance: .
CDR3aa: CASSFFSGGANVLTF
CDR3nt: TGTGCCAGCAGCTTTTTCTCGGGTGGGGCCAACGTCCTGACTTTC

d_gene: .
v_gene: TRBV30
j_gene: TRBJ1-6
abundance: once
CDR3aa: CAWSTQGIISYNSPLHF
CDR3nt: TGTGCCTGGAGTACCCAGGGAATAATTTCCTATAATTCACCCCTCCACTTT

d_gene: .
v_gene: TRBV4-1
j_gene: TRBJ2-6
abundance: .
CDR3aa: CASSPPAAGANVLTF
CDR3nt: TGCGCCAGCAGCCCCCCGGCGGCTGGGGCCAACGTCCTGACTTTC

d_gene: TRBD1
v_gene: TRBV14
j_gene: TRBJ2-7
abundance: .
CDR3aa: CASSHTGVSPEQYF
CDR3nt: TGTGCCAGCAGCCATACAGGGGTGTCCCCCGAGCAGTACTTC

d_gene: .
v_gene: TRBV7-9
j_gene: TRBJ1-2
abundance: .
CDR3aa: CASSPQGNYGYTF
CDR3nt: TGTGCCAGCAGCCCACAGGGTAACTATGGCTACACCTTC

d_gene: TRBD1
v_gene: TRBV30
j_gene: TRBJ1-4
abundance: .
CDR3aa: CAWSPPGQGDEKLFF
CDR3nt: TGTGCCTGGAGTCCTCCGGGACAGGGGGATGAAAAACTGTTTTTT

d_gene: .
v_gene: TRBV5-4
j_gene: TRBJ2-4
abundance: .
CDR3aa: CASSLDGAPREYF
CDR3nt: TGTGCCAGCAGCTTAGATGGGGCCCCTCGGGAGTACTTC

d_gene: .
v_gene: TRBV7-8
j_gene: TRBJ1-5
abundance: few
CDR3aa: CASSLEGQNSNQPQHF
CDR3nt: TGTGCCAGCAGCTTGGAGGGGCAGAATAGCAATCAGCCCCAGCATTTT

d_gene: TRBD1
v_gene: TRBV4-1
j_gene: TRBJ1-6
abundance: .
CDR3aa: CASSLLTGTVNSPLHF
CDR3nt: TGCGCCAGCAGCCTTCTGACCGGGACAGTTAATTCACCCCTCCACTTT

d_gene: TRBD1
v_gene: TRBV10-3
j_gene: TRBJ2-7
abundance: .
CDR3aa: CAIKPGQGDEQYF
CDR3nt: TGTGCCATCAAACCGGGACAGGGTGACGAGCAGTACTTC

d_gene: TRBD1
v_gene: TRBV29-1
j_gene: TRBJ1-2
abundance: .
CDR3aa: CSVKGQGEGGYTF
CDR3nt: TGCAGCGTAAAAGGACAGGGAGAGGGTGGCTACACCTTC